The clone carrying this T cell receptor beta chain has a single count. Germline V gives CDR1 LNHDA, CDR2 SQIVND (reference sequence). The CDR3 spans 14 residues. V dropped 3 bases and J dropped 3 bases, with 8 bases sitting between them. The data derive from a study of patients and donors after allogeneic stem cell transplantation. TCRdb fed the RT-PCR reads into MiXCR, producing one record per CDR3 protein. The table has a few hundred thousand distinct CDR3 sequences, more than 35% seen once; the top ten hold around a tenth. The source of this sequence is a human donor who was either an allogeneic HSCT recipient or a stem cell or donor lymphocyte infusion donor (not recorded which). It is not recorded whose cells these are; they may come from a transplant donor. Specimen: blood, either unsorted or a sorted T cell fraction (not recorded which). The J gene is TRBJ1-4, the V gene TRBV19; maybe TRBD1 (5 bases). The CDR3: CASSIRQSNEKLFF. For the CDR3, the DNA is TGTGCCAGTAGTATCCGACAGTCTAATGAAAAACTGTTTTTT.